In this sample, the clone carrying this T cell receptor beta chain turned up once. What it recognizes is unknown. The sample originates from a study of glioma-infiltrating T cells after dendritic cell vaccination. Study in general: Three intradermal dendritic cell vaccine injections were given every two weeks. Findings and caveats of the study: TCR clonality showed no direct relationship with survival.

Input was 2 ug genomic DNA, or all available if less. Generated by immunoSEQ multiplex PCR, the TCRdb table keeps only in-frame clones and is missing some. This table holds approximately 100,000 clones, more than 80% found once. The V gene's germline CDR1 is SGHAT and CDR2 FQNNGV. CDR3 size: 17 residues. The V end was cut by 5 bases, the J end by 0 bases, with 19 bases between. The source was blood, collected before dendritic cell vaccination. V is TRBV11-2 and J is TRBJ1-2; D remains unclear. The receptor was isolated from a human donor with glioblastoma. The CDR3, as DNA: TGTGCCAGCAGCCCTAACTCGGTCCCCGAGACTAACTATGGCTACACCTTC. Protein: CASSPNSVPETNYGYTF.